Below are 14 T cell receptor beta chains sequenced from a single sample in a study of blood T cell repertoires in COVID-19. Assay: immunoSEQ multiplex PCR; the TCRdb copy retains only in-frame clones and omits some. The repertoire consists of 350,000 or so clones, with roughly nine tenths occurring once and the leading ten covering approximately 4.1%. Source material: peripheral blood. Receptor source: a woman aged 55-69 years with COVID-19, enrolled during active disease.

Here the CDR3 DNA reads TGTGCCAGCAGCTTAGCCGGGATAGTAGCTTTCTTT. This translates into CASSLAGIVAFF. This sequence joins TRBV7-9 and TRBJ1-1, with unresolved D. The ends were cut back, 0 bases at V and 10 bases at J, with 9 bases in the middle. Germline loops: CDR1 SEHNR, CDR2 FQNEAQ (reference sequence). The CDR3 sequence is 12 residues long.

CDR3 sequence reads: CASSPDRVWTEAFF. The CDR3 DNA sequence: TGTGCCAGTAGTCCGGACAGGGTATGGACTGAAGCTTTCTTT. The V gene is TRBV19, the J gene TRBJ1-1; 8 bases line up with TRBD1. After removal of 5 bases from V and 5 bases from J, the junction contained 7 bases not matched to a gene. This CDR3 is built from 14 residues. The germline CDR1 and CDR2 sequences are LNHDA and SQIVND (reference sequence).

The V call is TRBV7-9, the J call TRBJ2-5, with 7 bases matching TRBD1. CDR3 length: 14 residues. With 5 bases clipped from V and 3 bases from J, the junction kept 6 bases outside the gene matches. Germline assignment: CDR1 SEHNR and CDR2 FQNEAQ (reference sequence). The CDR3: CASSPGQIKETQYF. CDR3 coding DNA: TGTGCCAGCAGCCCGGGACAGATTAAAGAGACCCAGTACTTC.

The CDR3 reads CASSLDQGEANSPLHF. For the CDR3, the DNA is TGTGCCAGCAGCTTAGATCAGGGGGAGGCTAATTCACCCCTCCACTTT. The chain recombines TRBV11-3 with TRBJ1-6; 7 bases are shared with TRBD1. CDR3 length: 16 residues. Germline V CDR1 and CDR2: SGHNT, YENEEA. Trimming removed 0 bases from V and 6 bases from J; junction bases left unmatched: 5.

The rearrangement joins TRBV5-1 to TRBJ1-2; 8 bases agree with TRBD1. The CDR3 consists of 15 residues. J gave up 8 bases and V 0 bases, and 9 bases lay outside the gene matches. The germline gives CDR1 SGHRS, CDR2 YFSETQ. DNA of the CDR3: TGCGCCAGCAGCTTGGAGGGACAGGCGGTTGGCGGCTACACCTTC. This gives the protein CASSLEGQAVGGYTF.

The chain uses TRBV6-6 and TRBJ1-5; 9 bases fit TRBD1. CDR1 MNHNY and CDR2 SVGAGI come from the germline V gene (reference sequence). V was pared by 5 bases and J by 3 bases, with 8 bases of the junction left unmatched. The CDR3 has 16 amino acids. Written as DNA, the CDR3 is TGTGCCAGCAGTCGACAGGGGGTCAGGAACAATCAGCCCCAGCATTTT. This sequence encodes CASSRQGVRNNQPQHF.

The chain recombines TRBV28 with TRBJ1-1, with D uncertain. Germline assignment: CDR1 MDHEN and CDR2 SYDVKM. Between the trimmed V and J ends, which lost 7 bases and 4 bases, there was a span of 13 bases. This CDR3 region has 13 residues. CDR3 sequence (DNA): TGTGCCAGCAACCTGGGAGGCAGCACTGAAGCTTTCTTT. Encoded protein: CASNLGGSTEAFF.

This chain connects TRBV30 to TRBJ1-1; 7 bases are shared with TRBD1. Germline values: CDR1 GTSNPN, CDR2 SVGIG (reference sequence). The junction had 8 bases not matched to a gene; V was cut back by 0 bases and J by 1 base. The CDR3 consists of 16 residues. CDR3 region: CAWSVHWRTGNTEAFF. In DNA, the CDR3 is TGTGCCTGGAGTGTACATTGGCGGACAGGGAACACTGAAGCTTTCTTT.

The V call is TRBV28, the J call TRBJ1-1; 9 nucleotides line up with TRBD1. Germline trimming cut 5 bases from V and 10 bases from J; bases unmatched to any gene: 11. The V gene's germline CDR1 is MDHEN and CDR2 SYDVKM. The CDR3 length is 14 residues. This CDR3 is CASSDPPTGQGAFF. In DNA, the CDR3 is TGTGCCAGCAGTGACCCGCCAACGGGACAGGGAGCTTTCTTT.

This chain uses TRBV6-6 with TRBJ2-2; TRBD1 matches at 9 bases. This CDR3 contains 15 residues. After removal of 6 bases from V and 1 base from J, the junction contained 3 bases not matched to a gene. Germline CDR1 and CDR2: MNHNY and SVGAGI (reference sequence). The CDR3 DNA reads as TGTGCCAGCAGCCCGGACAGGGGGAACACCGGGGAGCTGTTTTTT. This codes for CASSPDRGNTGELFF.

The rearrangement links TRBV3-1 (or the pseudogene TRBV3-2) to TRBJ1-1, with 7 bases fitting TRBD1. The germline gives CDR1 LGHDT, CDR2 YNNKEL (reference sequence). Losses at the gene ends were 4 bases for V and 1 base for J; bases not matched to a gene: 3. This CDR3 spans 14 amino acids. The CDR3 loop is CASSRDRWNTEAFF. In DNA, the CDR3 is TGTGCCAGCAGCCGGGACAGATGGAACACTGAAGCTTTCTTT.

Regarding this clone: This same CDR3 is encoded by further DNA sequences in the sample. The chain has TRBV12-3 or TRBV12-4 and TRBJ1-5; D gene ambiguous. Trimming removed 6 bases at V and 7 bases at J, with 10 bases between. This CDR3 spans 12 amino acids. DNA of the CDR3: TGTGCCAGCAGCCTATCAGGCCAGCCCCAGCATTTT. Its translation: CASSLSGQPQHF.

CDR3 in amino acids: CASSQGADTNQPQHF. CDR3 in DNA: TGCGCCAGCAGCCAAGGGGCAGACACCAATCAGCCCCAGCATTTT. The chain uses TRBV4-1 and TRBJ1-5; unclear D gene. Trimming shortened V by 1 base and J by 3 bases, and 10 bases separated the two germline ends. The length of the CDR3 is 15 residues. The germline gives CDR1 MGHRA, CDR2 YSYEKL.

This sequence joins TRBV18 and TRBJ2-2, with 9 bases that match TRBD2. The V segment lost 3 bases and the J segment 6 bases; nucleotides outside the gene matches: 2. The CDR3 consists of 14 residues. Germline loops: CDR1 KGHSH, CDR2 LQKENI. CDR3 DNA: TGTGCCAGCTCACCTTTAGCGGGAGCCGGGGAGCTGTTTTTT. This gives the protein CASSPLAGAGELFF.